This section outlines one T cell receptor (beta chain) sequence together with its context. Time point defined: late/post reinfection, 12 to 24 weeks after detection. The sorted cells went straight to TCR sequencing with no prior in vitro expansion. Control naive CD8 T cells came from a couple of donors at all three reinfection time points. This specimen comes from a study of memory CD8 T cells in hepatitis C reinfection. Overall study context: HCV reinfection: RNA-positive following two negative tests at least 60 days apart. Late/post reinfection sampling occurred 12 to 24 weeks after detected reinfection.

This CDR3 comprises 15 residues. Trimming cost V 0 bases and J 2 bases, with 12 bases left between them. The germline CDR1 and CDR2 sequences are SGHRS and YFSETQ. The method was immunoSEQ multiplex PCR; TCRdb's version includes in-frame clones alone and lacks a portion of them. Among tens of thousands of clones listed, 89% were seen once. The sample comprised naive CD8+ T cells sorted from blood. This receptor was obtained from a young man with hepatitis C virus infection. The genes are TRBV5-1 and TRBJ2-7, with a possible D match to TRBD1 (6 bases). The CDR3 here is CASSLGGQLTYEQYF. The CDR3 DNA follows: TGCGCCAGCAGCTTGGGTGGACAGCTGACCTACGAGCAGTACTTC.